The 20 T cell receptor beta chains below come from one sample, sequenced in a study of shared clonotypes between healthy human individuals. Method: immunoSEQ multiplex PCR; TCRdb's copy keeps in-frame clones and lacks some. The sample consists of approximately 240,000 clones, 65% of them appearing once. The sample consisted of memory CD4+ T cells sorted from blood. The subset: CD45RA-negative fraction. These receptors were obtained from a man aged 25 to 45 in good health.

V and J are TRBV5-4 and TRBJ2-3; 10 bases fit TRBD2. J was trimmed by 0 bases and V by 0 bases; bases with no gene match: 1. The CDR3 is made up of 16 amino acids. Germline loops: CDR1 SGHNT, CDR2 YYREEE (reference sequence). The CDR3 DNA follows: TGTGCCAGCAGCTTGGGGACTAGCGGAAGCACAGATACGCAGTATTTT. It yields the protein CASSLGTSGSTDTQYF.

This clone was seen at least ten times. The chain uses TRBV6-1 and TRBJ2-7; D gene uncertain. V was pared by 6 bases and J by 3 bases, with 9 bases between. The CDR3 totals 12 residues. Germline CDR1 MNHNS, CDR2 SASEGT. The CDR3 here is CASRISSYEQYF. The DNA for the CDR3 is TGTGCCAGCAGAATCTCCAGCTACGAGCAGTACTTC.

The chain links TRBV9 to TRBJ2-1, with D unresolved. V was cut by 0 bases and J by 0 bases, with 4 bases left in between. This CDR3 comprises 14 residues. The germline gives CDR1 SGDLS, CDR2 YYNGEE. CDR3 bases: TGTGCCAGCAGCGTAGCTAGCTCCTACAATGAGCAGTTCTTC. This sequence encodes CASSVASSYNEQFF.

The rearrangement links TRBV7-3 to TRBJ2-1, with 8 nucleotides matching TRBD1. CDR1 and CDR2 from the germline V gene are SGHTA and FQGTGA. This CDR3 spans 13 amino acids. V dropped 3 bases and J dropped 15; count of bases not matched to a gene: 10. The CDR3 DNA is TGTGCCAGCAGCTTTGGGCCCGACAGGGGTCCGTTCTTC. Translating it yields CASSFGPDRGPFF.

V and J are TRBV6-6 and TRBJ2-1; TRBD2 matches at 11 bases. Trimming cost V 5 bases and J 6 bases; bases outside gene matches: 9. The germline gives CDR1 MNHNY, CDR2 SVGAGI (reference sequence). The CDR3 extends over 16 amino acids. The CDR3 loop is CASSPNIAGGGNEQFF. The CDR3 DNA sequence: TGTGCCAGCAGTCCCAATATAGCGGGAGGGGGCAATGAGCAGTTCTTC.

This clone was detected a few times. V gene TRBV6-1 combines with J gene TRBJ2-7; no reliable D call. Germline loops: CDR1 MNHNS, CDR2 SASEGT. CDR3 size: 11 residues. V lost 7 bases, J lost 6 bases, and 10 bases lay in between. The CDR3: CASTSLSEQYF. The CDR3 bases are TGTGCCAGCACCTCCTTGTCCGAGCAGTACTTC.

This chain links TRBV7-6 with TRBJ2-7; TRBD2 matches at 8 bases. Trimming took 5 bases from V and 4 from J; bases not matched to a gene: 10. The germline CDR1 and CDR2 sequences are SGHVS and FNYEAQ. The CDR3 is 15 amino acids. CDR3 region: CASSTTRAGAYEQYF. The CDR3 nucleotides are TGTGCCAGCAGCACTACCCGAGCGGGAGCTTACGAGCAGTACTTC.

The V call is TRBV5-6, the J call TRBJ2-3; D is perhaps TRBD2 (5 bases). This CDR3 spans 15 amino acids. The ends were cut back, 4 bases at V and 2 bases at J, with 14 bases in the middle. Germline V gene sequence: CDR1 SGHDT, CDR2 YYEEEE. Here the CDR3 reads CASSLGRAITDTQYF. CDR3 nucleotide sequence: TGTGCCAGCAGCCTCGGGCGGGCGATCACAGATACGCAGTATTTT.

This chain joins TRBV5-1 and TRBJ2-1; 9 bases are a match to TRBD2. The CDR3 contains 15 residues. V shed 6 bases, J shed 3 bases, and the junction held 7 bases outside the gene matches. Germline-derived CDR1 and CDR2 are SGHRS and YFSETQ. CDR3 amino acids: CASTVIAGVYNEQFF. The CDR3 nucleotides read TGCGCCAGCACCGTGATAGCGGGAGTCTACAATGAGCAGTTCTTC.

CDR3 DNA: TGTGCCAGCAATCCGCGGGAGACCGGCACAGATACGCAGTATTTT. Protein: CASNPRETGTDTQYF. V and J are TRBV27 and TRBJ2-3; TRBD2 matches at 7 bases. The J segment lost 1 base and the V segment lost 7 bases, leaving 8 bases of the junction unmatched. CDR1 is MNHEY, CDR2 SMNVEV, per germline (reference sequence). This CDR3 is 15 amino acids long.

The chain carries TRBV27 and TRBJ2-7, with 8 bases fitting TRBD2. The CDR3 sequence is 16 residues long. Trimming at V came to 6 bases and at J to 2 bases, leaving 12 bases not matched to a gene. Germline loops: CDR1 MNHEY, CDR2 SMNVEV (reference sequence). As DNA, the CDR3 is TGTGCCAGCAGCTTGACAGGTAGCGGGACGCCCTACGAGCAGTACTTC. Translating it yields CASSLTGSGTPYEQYF.

Here the CDR3 reads CASSQASRGIQTSEKYEQYF. The CDR3 DNA reads TGCGCCAGCAGCCAAGCCAGCAGAGGGATACAGACTAGCGAGAAATACGAGCAGTACTTC. The chain is built from TRBV4-3 and TRBJ2-7, with 8 bases fitting TRBD2. The V segment lost 1 base and the J segment 4 bases; nucleotides outside the gene matches: 21. Germline values: CDR1 LGHNA, CDR2 YSLEER. CDR3 length: 20 residues.

The gene calls are TRBV2 and TRBJ1-5; D remains unclear. Germline assignment: CDR1 SNHLY and CDR2 FYNNEI. The germline V and J ends were trimmed by 5 bases and 3 bases, with 5 bases remaining between them. The length of the CDR3 is 12 residues. DNA for the CDR3: TGTGCCAGCAGTAAAAACAATCAGCCCCAGCATTTT. This gives the protein CASSKNNQPQHF.

The table lists this clone with a few counts. The rearrangement links TRBV2 to TRBJ1-4; D not resolved. This CDR3 contains 14 residues. The germline V and J ends were trimmed by 6 bases and 2 bases, with 10 bases remaining between them. Germline lookup yields CDR1 SNHLY and CDR2 FYNNEI. CDR3 coding DNA: TGTGCCAGCAGGAAGGAGTTGACTAATGAAAAACTGTTTTTT. Encoded protein: CASRKELTNEKLFF.

CDR3: CASKLDSPNTEAFF. The DNA for the CDR3 is TGTGCCAGCAAACTCGACAGCCCGAACACTGAAGCTTTCTTT. The chain has TRBV28 and TRBJ1-1, with a possible D match to TRBD1 (5 bases). From germline, CDR1 is MDHEN and CDR2 SYDVKM. Trimming took 7 bases from V and 1 from J, leaving 13 bases between them. The CDR3 runs 14 residues.

V usage is TRBV7-6 and J usage is TRBJ2-3, with D possibly being TRBD1 (5 bases). Germline V gene lookup returns CDR1 SGHVS and CDR2 FNYEAQ. V lost 1 base and J 0 bases, leaving 11 bases between the germline ends. This CDR3 comprises 16 residues. DNA for the CDR3: TGTGCCAGCAGCTTAGGACATGGACAAAGCACAGATACGCAGTATTTT. As protein: CASSLGHGQSTDTQYF.

The chain couples TRBV28 to TRBJ2-4; D not resolved. The CDR3 has 13 residues. Germline-derived CDR1 and CDR2 are MDHEN and SYDVKM. Trimming removed 3 bases at V and 7 bases at J, with 10 bases between. The CDR3 sequence is CASSFRARNIQYF. In DNA, the CDR3 is TGTGCCAGCAGTTTCCGGGCCCGGAACATTCAGTACTTC.

In its sample, this clone was seen a few times. The chain has TRBV18 and TRBJ2-3; no clear D. The germline gives CDR1 KGHSH, CDR2 LQKENI. V gave up 6 bases and J gave up 2 bases, with 9 bases separating them. The CDR3 is 13 amino acids. CDR3 bases: TGTGCCAGCTCCGCCCAGAACACAGATACGCAGTATTTT. Amino acids: CASSAQNTDTQYF.

This clone was recorded once. This chain connects TRBV6-5 to TRBJ1-1, with TRBD1 as a possible D gene (6 bases). The CDR3 has 14 amino acids. From germline, CDR1 is MNHEY and CDR2 SVGAGI. V was trimmed by 2 bases and J by 2 bases, leaving 9 bases between them. CDR3 amino acids: CASSYGTHNTEAFF. CDR3 nucleotide sequence: TGTGCCAGCAGTTACGGGACACACAACACTGAAGCTTTCTTT.

The chain is built from TRBV18 and TRBJ2-1; 13 nucleotides match TRBD2. In germline, CDR1 is KGHSH, CDR2 LQKENI. The CDR3 runs to 19 residues. J lost 0 bases, V lost 2 bases, and 7 bases had no gene match. Written as DNA, the CDR3 is TGTGCCAGCTCACCAAGGACTAGCGGGAGATCTAGCTCCTACAATGAGCAGTTCTTC. Protein product: CASSPRTSGRSSSYNEQFF.